The next 5 T cell receptor beta chains were all read from a single sample in a study of T cells after yellow fever vaccination. TCRdb recomputed calls from the 5' RACE reads with MiXCR, one row per CDR3 protein. The repertoire holds about 120,000 distinct CDR3 sequences, with around 8.6% as singletons. Source: CD8+ T cells sorted from PBMCs, taken 45 days after the yellow fever booster vaccination. The receptor set was obtained from a man between 25 and 39 years old who received the YFV17D yellow fever vaccine.

The chain links TRBV4-3 to TRBJ1-2; D unclear. V gave up 1 base and J gave up 4 bases, with 13 bases separating them. Per the germline V gene, CDR1 is LGHNA and CDR2 is YSLEER. CDR3 size: 15 residues. CDR3 nucleotide sequence: TGCGCCAGCAGCCAAGGTTCTCCCCGGGGCTATGGCTACACCTTC. Amino acid sequence: CASSQGSPRGYGYTF.

The chain uses TRBV7-2 and TRBJ2-2, with D tentatively TRBD2 (6 bases). This CDR3 contains 17 residues. Per germline, CDR1 SGHTA and CDR2 FQGNSA. Trimming removed 2 bases at V and 1 base at J, with 14 bases between. The CDR3 is CASSLRLGTLNTGELFF. The DNA for the CDR3 is TGTGCCAGCAGCTTACGACTCGGGACTCTGAACACCGGGGAGCTGTTTTTT.

This clonotype is judged medium-sized (0.01 to 0.1%). The gene calls are TRBV5-1 and TRBJ1-1; D might be TRBD1 (6 bases). Germline lookup yields CDR1 SGHRS and CDR2 YFSETQ. This CDR3 has 15 residues. Trimming took 0 bases from V and 4 from J, leaving 13 bases between them. CDR3 protein: CASSLDKGGFTEAFF. CDR3 in DNA: TGCGCCAGCAGCTTGGATAAGGGGGGTTTCACTGAAGCTTTCTTT.

There are many counts of this clonotype. The rearrangement links TRBV6-5 to TRBJ2-1, with TRBD2 matching 13 bases. V shed 3 bases and J 8 bases; nucleotides not matched to a gene: 7. Germline CDR1 is MNHEY and CDR2 is SVGAGI. The CDR3 extends over 16 amino acids. The CDR3 here is CASSYPGTSGNDEQFF. CDR3 nucleotide sequence: TGTGCCAGCAGTTATCCTGGGACTAGCGGGAACGATGAGCAGTTCTTC.

The chain joins TRBV6-1 to TRBJ2-7; D ambiguous. Looked up from germline, CDR1 is MNHNS and CDR2 is SASEGT. This CDR3 has 13 residues. Trimming left V 9 bases short and J 6 bases short, with 18 bases between. The CDR3, as DNA: TGTGCCAGTGCTGACCCGGGCCCCTCCGAGCAGTACTTC. Amino acid sequence: CASADPGPSEQYF.